The clone carrying this T cell receptor (beta chain) was recorded once. TCRdb's copy holds only in-frame clones and misses some; the assay was immunoSEQ multiplex PCR. The sample comprises just under 95,000 clones, more than 75% of which are singletons, and 22% rests with the top ten. This specimen belongs to a study of T cell responses to AZD1222 COVID-19 vaccine. The CDR3 is 12 residues long. Trimming left V 0 bases short and J 7 bases short, with 4 bases between. Germline V gene sequence: CDR1 LNHNV, CDR2 YYDKDF (reference sequence). This chain links TRBV15 with TRBJ1-5, with D unclear. This sequence was found in an adult in good health. The specimen comprised peripheral blood, sampled on day 0 of AZD1222 vaccination. CDR3 in DNA: TGTGCCACCAGCAGAGATAACCAGCCCCAGCATTTT. Translating gives CATSRDNQPQHF.